The TCR beta chain described here comes from a study of cytomegalovirus exposure and HLA in healthy donors. PCR employed 60 Vbeta and 13 Jbeta primers. The protocol was immunoSEQ multiplex PCR, while the TCRdb copy is restricted to in-frame clones and leaves out a portion. The table records around 120,000 clones, 80% of them present only once. This clonotype was obtained from a female donor in good health and CMV-seropositive. The sample consisted of PBMCs.

The DNA for the CDR3 is TGTGCCAGCAGTGGACAGGTCTGGGAGCAGTACTTC. Translated: CASSGQVWEQYF. This chain links TRBV6-1 with TRBJ2-7, with D tentatively TRBD1 (6 bases). The V end lost 4 bases, the J end lost 7 bases, and 11 bases lay between the germline ends. Per the germline V gene, CDR1 is MNHNS and CDR2 is SASEGT. There are 12 residues in the CDR3.